This T cell receptor beta chain was found in a study of neurological immune-mediated disorders. By 5'RACE with 10-nucleotide random UMIs, the cDNA was made. TCRdb re-analysed the 5' RACE reads in MiXCR, keeping a single row per CDR3 protein. The table includes roughly 76,000 distinct CDR3 sequences, roughly 15% detected once. V lost 3 bases and J lost 0, with 12 bases in between. This CDR3 has 17 amino acids. Germline V CDR1 and CDR2: SGHVS, FQNEAQ. This clonotype appeared many times. J is TRBJ2-6 and V is TRBV7-8; D gene uncertain. The clonotype originates from a woman aged 45-65 years in good health. The sequencing sample was made of PBMCs. The CDR3 bases are TGTGCCAGCAGCTTGACGGGCACCGCCTCTGGGGCCAACGTCCTGACTTTC. Translated: CASSLTGTASGANVLTF.